These 25 T cell receptor beta chains were all obtained from the same sample, sequenced in a study of Ad26.COV2.S vaccination and SARS-CoV-2 variants. Method: immunoSEQ multiplex PCR; TCRdb's copy keeps in-frame clones and lacks some. The sample includes roughly 700,000 clones, more than 80% of them seen just once. Noted treatment: about 20 received Ad26.COV2.S at low or high dose, single or two shots; a few received placebo; per-sample allocation not given. After the first vaccine or placebo injection, samples were drawn on day 63. The sequences come from peripheral blood, collected in a trial of Ad26.COV2.S vaccine versus placebo. The receptor set was obtained from a person aged 18-65 years who received the Ad26.COV2.S COVID-19 vaccine or a placebo.

The V call is TRBV6-5, the J call TRBJ2-7; TRBD2 aligns across 12 bases. CDR1 MNHEY and CDR2 SVGAGI come from the germline V gene. This CDR3 comprises 15 residues. V lost 7 bases to trimming and J lost 2 bases; unmatched junction nucleotides: 6. The CDR3 coding sequence is TGTGCCAGCATACCCCGGACTAGCGGGGCCTACGAGCAGTACTTC. It codes for CASIPRTSGAYEQYF.

This chain's CDR3 is CASSRGEPYEQYF. The CDR3 DNA reads TGTGCCAGCAGTAGGGGGGAACCCTACGAGCAGTACTTC. The rearrangement uses TRBV11-3 and TRBJ2-7; D possibly uses TRBD1 or TRBD2 (6 bases each). V lost 6 bases to trimming and J lost 2 bases, with 11 bases between them. The CDR3 covers 13 residues. CDR1 is SGHNT, CDR2 YENEEA, per germline.

The chain is built from TRBV19 and TRBJ2-2; TRBD2 matches 7 bases. The CDR3 extends over 16 amino acids. Germline V gene sequence: CDR1 LNHDA, CDR2 SQIVND (reference sequence). The junction had 7 bases not matched to a gene; V was cut back by 6 bases and J by 0 bases. DNA of the CDR3: TGTGCCAGTAGGGGGGGAGGACTAGCGAACACCGGGGAGCTGTTTTTT. Translated, it gives CASRGGGLANTGELFF. Together with reference TRBV19 and TRBJ2-2, the CDR3 gives the full variable domain: DGGITQSPKYLFRKEGQNVTLSCEQNLNHDAMYWYRQDPGQGLRLIYYSQIVNDFQKGDIAEGYSVSREKKESFPLTVTSAQKNPTAFYLCASRGGGLANTGELFFGEGSRLTVL.

The V call is TRBV5-1, the J call TRBJ1-1; D gene uncertain. Germline CDR1 is SGHRS and CDR2 is YFSETQ. V shed 0 bases and J shed 11 bases, with 11 bases lying between them. This CDR3 spans 12 amino acids. For the CDR3, the DNA is TGCGCCAGCAGCTTGGATGGTTTAGATGCTTTCTTT. The encoded protein is CASSLDGLDAFF. The variable domain in full, completed from reference TRBV5-1 and TRBJ1-1, reads KAGVTQTPRYLIKTRGQQVTLSCSPISGHRSVSWYQQTPGQGLQFLFEYFSETQRNKGNFPGRFSGRQFSNSRSEMNVSTLELGDSALYLCASSLDGLDAFFGQGTRLTVV.

The chain is built from TRBV11-2 and TRBJ1-6; the match to TRBD1 covers 8 bases. Germline values: CDR1 SGHAT, CDR2 FQNNGV. J was trimmed by 6 bases and V by 0 bases; bases with no gene match: 7. The CDR3 extends over 17 amino acids. The CDR3 DNA follows: TGTGCCAGCAGCTTAGATACCCGACAGGGGACTAATTCACCCCTCCACTTT. It is translated as CASSLDTRQGTNSPLHF.

The J gene is TRBJ2-3, the V gene TRBV19; D is perhaps TRBD2 (5 bases). V was trimmed by 3 bases and J by 4 bases, leaving 14 bases between them. The CDR3 loop spans 15 amino acids. Germline CDR1 LNHDA, CDR2 SQIVND (reference sequence). Here the CDR3 DNA reads TGTGCCAGTAGTATGGCCCCACGACTACCAGATACGCAGTATTTT. Encoded protein: CASSMAPRLPDTQYF.

This clone has only a few counts. This chain links TRBV3-1 (or the pseudogene TRBV3-2) with TRBJ1-2; perhaps TRBD1 as D (5 bases). V was shortened by 10 bases and J by 0 bases, with 9 bases between the two germline ends. This CDR3 has 12 residues. In germline, CDR1 is LGHDT, CDR2 YNNKEL (reference sequence). CDR3 DNA: TGTGCCACTCAGACAGCTAACTATGGCTACACCTTC. It yields the protein CATQTANYGYTF.

V and J are TRBV30 and TRBJ1-1; D remains ambiguous. Per germline, CDR1 GTSNPN and CDR2 SVGIG (reference sequence). V was cut by 5 bases and J by 1 base, with 8 bases left in between. The CDR3 spans 12 residues. The CDR3 region has the DNA TGTGCCTGGGGGGAGGCGAACACTGAAGCTTTCTTT. Its protein is CAWGEANTEAFF.

The CDR3 bases are TGTGCCAGCTCACCATCAACAGGGGTCTCTGGGGCCAACGTCCTGACTTTC. Protein product: CASSPSTGVSGANVLTF. The chain combines TRBV18 with TRBJ2-6, with TRBD1 matching 7 bases. J lost 0 bases, V lost 2 bases, and 4 bases had no gene match. From germline, CDR1 is KGHSH and CDR2 LQKENI. This CDR3 has 17 amino acids. Full variable domain (rest looked up from reference TRBV18 and TRBJ2-6): NAGVMQNPRHLVRRRGQEARLRCSPMKGHSHVYWYRQLPEEGLKFMVYLQKENIIDESGMPKERFSAEFPKEGPSILRIQQVVRGDSAAYFCASSPSTGVSGANVLTFGAGSRLTVL.

This chain uses TRBV5-6 with TRBJ1-2; possibly TRBD1 for D (5 bases). Per germline, CDR1 SGHDT and CDR2 YYEEEE. V lost 5 bases and J lost 5, with 16 bases in between. This CDR3 region has 14 residues. CDR3 nucleotides: TGTGCCAGCAGTCGCCGGCAGGGAAATTATGGCTACACCTTC. Translation gives CASSRRQGNYGYTF.

The CDR3 sequence: CASSYSIPYNEQFF. As DNA, the CDR3 is TGTGCCAGCAGTTACTCAATCCCCTACAATGAGCAGTTCTTC. V usage is TRBV6-5 and J usage is TRBJ2-1; unclear D gene. This CDR3 spans 14 amino acids. From germline, CDR1 is MNHEY and CDR2 SVGAGI. Trimming took off 0 bases at V and 2 bases at J, with 5 bases between the two ends.

This clone turned up a few times. DNA of the CDR3: TGTGCCAGTGTTGTTTCGAGCAATCAGCCCCAGCATTTT. Residues: CASVVSSNQPQHF. The rearrangement joins TRBV19 to TRBJ1-5; unclear D gene. The V and J ends lost 8 bases and 1 base respectively, with 9 bases between them. Germline V gives CDR1 LNHDA, CDR2 SQIVND (reference sequence). The CDR3 runs to 13 residues. Looking up the rest from reference TRBV19 and TRBJ1-5 gives the full variable domain: DGGITQSPKYLFRKEGQNVTLSCEQNLNHDAMYWYRQDPGQGLRLIYYSQIVNDFQKGDIAEGYSVSREKKESFPLTVTSAQKNPTAFYLCASVVSSNQPQHFGDGTRLSIL.

V and J are TRBV5-6 and TRBJ1-2; D gene uncertain. Germline V gene lookup returns CDR1 SGHDT and CDR2 YYEEEE. Trimming stripped 3 bases from V and 1 base from J, with 13 bases between. The CDR3 is made up of 15 amino acids. CDR3 coding DNA: TGTGCCAGCAGCTCGGACCGGATCCGTAACTATGGCTACACCTTC. Protein product: CASSSDRIRNYGYTF.

The genes are TRBV6-2 or TRBV6-3 and TRBJ1-1; possible D gene TRBD1, 5 bases. The CDR3 extends over 14 amino acids. Germline-derived CDR1 and CDR2 are MNHEY and SVGEGT. V dropped 1 base and J dropped 2 bases, with 8 bases sitting between them. The CDR3 sequence: CASSYFQGNTEAFF. The CDR3 DNA follows: TGTGCCAGCAGTTACTTCCAGGGTAACACTGAAGCTTTCTTT.

With respect to this clone: One end of the junction fails to match germline, which may point to a read error. The V call is TRBV7-8, the J call TRBJ1-2; weak D call: TRBD1 (6 bases). Germline V gene sequence: CDR1 SGHVS, CDR2 FQNEAQ. CDR3 size: 15 residues. DNA of the CDR3: TGTGCCAGCAGCGTAGCGGACAGACCCTTCTATGGCTACACCTTC. Translated: CASSVADRPFYGYTF.

The chain links TRBV30 to TRBJ2-5, with D possibly TRBD2 on 5 matching bases. This CDR3 spans 11 amino acids. Germline CDR1 reads GTSNPN; CDR2 reads SVGIG (reference sequence). V was pared by 3 bases and J by 5 bases, with 7 bases between. The CDR3 region has the DNA TGTGCCTGGAGGAGGGCGGAGACCCAGTACTTC. This sequence encodes CAWRRAETQYF.

The chain combines TRBV3-1 (or the pseudogene TRBV3-2) with TRBJ2-7, with a weak D call TRBD2 (5 bases). The CDR3 extends over 13 amino acids. The V end was cut by 7 bases, the J end by 3 bases, with 13 bases between. CDR1 and CDR2 from the germline V gene are LGHDT and YNNKEL (reference sequence). The CDR3 DNA reads TGTGCCAGCATCGGAGGTCCAAACTACGAGCAGTACTTC. Translating it yields CASIGGPNYEQYF.

The genes are TRBV6-5 and TRBJ1-3, with D possibly TRBD1 on 6 matching bases. Deletions cut 8 bases from V and 0 bases from J, with 14 bases between. This CDR3 spans 15 amino acids. Germline V gene sequence: CDR1 MNHEY, CDR2 SVGAGI. The CDR3 DNA reads TGTGCCAGCGGACGACAGGAGAACTCTGGAAACACCATATATTTT. Residues: CASGRQENSGNTIYF.

The J gene is TRBJ1-2, the V gene TRBV7-2; no definite D call. V was shortened by 1 base and J by 1 base, with 10 bases between the two germline ends. CDR1 SGHTA and CDR2 FQGNSA come from the germline V gene. CDR3 size: 15 residues. CDR3 protein: CASSLGGGDNYGYTF. The CDR3 nucleotides are TGTGCCAGCAGCTTAGGAGGTGGGGATAACTATGGCTACACCTTC.

This clone has only one observation. The chain couples TRBV7-9 to TRBJ2-2, with TRBD1 as a possible D gene (5 bases). The ends were cut back, 5 bases at V and 8 bases at J, with 21 bases in the middle. CDR1 is SEHNR, CDR2 FQNEAQ, per germline (reference sequence). This CDR3 is 16 amino acids long. CDR3 in amino acids: CASSGLGHAGVGELFF. The CDR3 nucleotides read TGTGCCAGCAGCGGTCTAGGACACGCAGGCGTGGGGGAGCTGTTTTTT.

The chain has TRBV4-2 and TRBJ2-3; D gene ambiguous. The germline gives CDR1 LGHNA, CDR2 YNFKEQ. The length of the CDR3 is 14 residues. V was pared by 2 bases and J by 3 bases, with 9 bases between. The CDR3 region has the DNA TGTGCCAGCAGCCAATCTCTAGTAACAGATACGCAGTATTTT. Translation gives CASSQSLVTDTQYF.

As regards this clone: At the DNA level, this CDR3 is encoded by other sequences in the same sample as well. This sequence joins TRBV5-1 and TRBJ2-2; 8 bases are shared with TRBD1. With V trimmed by 1 base and J by 2 bases, 1 base remained unmatched. The CDR3 runs to 15 residues. Looked up from germline, CDR1 is SGHRS and CDR2 is YFSETQ. Here the CDR3 DNA reads TGCGCCAGCAGCTTGACAGGGGGAAACACCGGGGAGCTGTTTTTT. As protein: CASSLTGGNTGELFF.

The chain recombines TRBV2 with TRBJ1-5; maybe TRBD1 (5 bases). CDR3 length equals 15 residues. The V end lost 5 bases, the J end lost 3 bases, and 14 bases lay between the germline ends. CDR1 SNHLY and CDR2 FYNNEI come from the germline V gene. CDR3 in amino acids: CASSQLTGLNQPQHF. The DNA for the CDR3 is TGTGCCAGCAGTCAGCTAACAGGACTCAATCAGCCCCAGCATTTT.

In its sample, this clone was seen once. The genes are TRBV7-2 and TRBJ2-7; TRBD2 matches 8 bases. V shed 1 base and J 7 bases; nucleotides not matched to a gene: 6. The germline gives CDR1 SGHTA, CDR2 FQGNSA. The length of the CDR3 is 14 residues. As DNA, the CDR3 is TGTGCCAGCAGCTTAGACCGCGGGGGGCCAGAGCAGTACTTC. This codes for CASSLDRGGPEQYF.

The gene calls are TRBV10-3 and TRBJ2-1; TRBD2 is a possible D gene (5 bases). Trimming took 4 bases from V and 2 from J, leaving 15 bases between them. CDR1 and CDR2 (germline): ENHRY, SYGVKD. This CDR3 comprises 16 residues. CDR3 protein: CAISVDWLATYNEQFF. The CDR3 DNA follows: TGTGCCATCAGTGTAGATTGGCTAGCAACCTACAATGAGCAGTTCTTC.